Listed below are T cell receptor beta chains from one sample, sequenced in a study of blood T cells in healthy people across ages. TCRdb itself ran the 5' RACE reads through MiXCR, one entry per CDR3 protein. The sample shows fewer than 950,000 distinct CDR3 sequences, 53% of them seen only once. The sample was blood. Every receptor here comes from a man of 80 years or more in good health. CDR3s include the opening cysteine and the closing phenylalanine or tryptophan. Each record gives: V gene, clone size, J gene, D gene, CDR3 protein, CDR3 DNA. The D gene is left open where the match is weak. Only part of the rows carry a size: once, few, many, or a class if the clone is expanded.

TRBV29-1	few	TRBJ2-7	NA	CSAAGDGSYEQYF	TGCAGCGCTGCTGGGGACGGTTCCTACGAGCAGTACTTC
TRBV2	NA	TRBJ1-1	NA	CATFGVNTEAFF	TGTGCCACTTTCGGCGTGAACACTGAAGCTTTCTTT
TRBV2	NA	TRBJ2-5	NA	CASSDRDETQYF	TGTGCCAGCAGTGACAGGGACGAGACCCAGTACTTC
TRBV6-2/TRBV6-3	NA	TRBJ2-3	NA	CASRATGDRYAYF	TGTGCCAGCAGAGCGACGGGGGACAGATACGCGTATTTT
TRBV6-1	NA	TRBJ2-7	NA	CASRRDGVYEQYF	TGTGCCAGCAGGCGGGACGGAGTCTACGAGCAGTACTTC
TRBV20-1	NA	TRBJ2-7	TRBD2	CSARDLREGRSNEQYF	TGCAGTGCTAGAGACTTGCGGGAGGGCCGATCCAACGAGCAGTACTTC
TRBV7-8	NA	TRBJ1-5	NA	CASSGRIWDSNQPQHF	TGTGCCAGCAGCGGCCGCATTTGGGATAGCAATCAGCCCCAGCATTTT
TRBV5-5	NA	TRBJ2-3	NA	CASSLEQQTNRYAYF	TGTGCCAGCAGCTTGGAGCAGCAGACGAACAGATACGCGTATTTT
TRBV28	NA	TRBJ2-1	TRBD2	CASSFRLAGATDEQFF	TGTGCCAGCAGTTTCCGGCTAGCGGGGGCCACCGATGAGCAGTTCTTC
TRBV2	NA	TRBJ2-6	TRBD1	CASRLQGGDNVLTF	TGTGCCAGCAGATTACAGGGGGGAGACAACGTCCTGACTTTC
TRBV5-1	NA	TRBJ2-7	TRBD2	CASSSGLAGKSREQYF	TGCGCCAGCAGCTCGGGACTAGCGGGAAAGTCACGCGAGCAGTACTTC
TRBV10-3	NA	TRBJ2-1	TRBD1	CAMLGTGNNEQFF	TGTGCCATGCTCGGGACAGGGAACAATGAGCAGTTCTTC
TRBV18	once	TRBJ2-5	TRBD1	CAGSPRTGTEETQYF	TGTGCCGGCTCACCGAGAACCGGGACAGAAGAGACCCAGTACTTC
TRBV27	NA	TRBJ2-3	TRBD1	CASSTLTGQAQYF	TGTGCCAGCAGTACCCTGACAGGGCAAGCACAGTATTTT
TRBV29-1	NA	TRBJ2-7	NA	CSVEDRSRRAYEQYF	TGCAGCGTTGAAGATCGTAGTCGCCGCGCCTACGAGCAGTACTTC
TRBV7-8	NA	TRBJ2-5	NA	CASSLLAPPGETQYF	TGTGCCAGCAGCTTACTAGCGCCCCCGGGAGAGACCCAGTACTTC
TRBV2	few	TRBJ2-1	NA	CASSARAYNEQFF	TGTGCCAGCAGTGCTAGGGCGTACAATGAGCAGTTCTTC
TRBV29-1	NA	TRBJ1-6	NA	CSVVSGVGALHF	TGCAGCGTTGTTTCCGGAGTCGGGGCCCTCCACTTT
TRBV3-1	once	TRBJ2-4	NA	CASSQSSREQYF	TGTGCCAGCAGCCAAAGTTCTAGGGAGCAGTACTTC
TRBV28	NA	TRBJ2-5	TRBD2	CASSLGRLAGTQETQYF	TGTGCCAGCAGTTTAGGTCGACTAGCGGGAACCCAAGAGACCCAGTACTTC
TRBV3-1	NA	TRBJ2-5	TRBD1	CASSQGQGQYF	TGTGCCAGCAGCCAGGGACAGGGACAGTACTTC
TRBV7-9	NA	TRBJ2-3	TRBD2	CASSFPVAGAGDTQYF	TGTGCCAGCAGCTTTCCGGTAGCGGGAGCGGGGGATACGCAGTATTTT
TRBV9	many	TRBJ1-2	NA	CASSVAAQGDGYTF	TGTGCCAGCAGCGTAGCGGCCCAGGGAGATGGCTACACCTTC
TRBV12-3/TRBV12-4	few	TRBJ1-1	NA	CASSRYSNTEAFF	TGTGCCAGCAGTAGATATTCGAACACTGAAGCTTTCTTT
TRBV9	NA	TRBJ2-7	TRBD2	CASSAGGLAGLPYEQYF	TGTGCCAGCAGCGCCGGGGGCCTAGCGGGTCTTCCTTACGAGCAGTACTTC
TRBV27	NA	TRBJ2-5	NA	CASSPSPGQFIKSAREQYF	TGTGCCAGCAGTCCTTCCCCCGGCCAGTTTATAAAGAGTGCTAGGGAGCAGTACTTC
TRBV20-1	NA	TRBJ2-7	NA	CSARETGVTYEQYF	TGCAGTGCTAGAGAGACCGGAGTCACCTACGAGCAGTACTTC
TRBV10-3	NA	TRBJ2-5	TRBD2	CAISDHLLAGAGETQYF	TGTGCCATCAGTGATCATTTGTTAGCGGGAGCTGGGGAGACCCAGTACTTC
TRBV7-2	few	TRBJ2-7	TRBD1	CASSSTGQSYEQYF	TGTGCCAGCAGCTCGACGGGACAGAGCTACGAGCAGTACTTC
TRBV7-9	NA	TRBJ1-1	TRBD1	CASSQDRGHTEAFF	TGTGCCAGCAGCCAGGACAGGGGGCATACTGAAGCTTTCTTT
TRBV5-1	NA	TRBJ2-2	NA	CASSLGSSRNTGELFF	TGCGCCAGCAGCTTGGGGTCTAGTAGGAACACCGGGGAGCTGTTTTTT
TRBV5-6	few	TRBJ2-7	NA	CASSLKGWQDYEQYF	TGTGCCAGCAGCCTCAAGGGCTGGCAGGACTACGAGCAGTACTTC
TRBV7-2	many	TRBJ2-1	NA	CASSRGLANSYNEQFF	TGTGCCAGCAGCCGAGGGCTAGCGAACTCCTACAATGAGCAGTTCTTC
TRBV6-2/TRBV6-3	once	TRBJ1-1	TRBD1	CASSYGQGGTAFF	TGCGCCAGCAGTTATGGACAGGGGGGTACGGCTTTCTTT
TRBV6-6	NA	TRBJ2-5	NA	CANATQGPRTYF	TGTGCCAACGCCACCCAAGGACCTCGGACGTACTTC
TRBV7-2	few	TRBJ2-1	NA	CASSLQGTGPSYNEQFF	TGTGCCAGCAGCCTCCAGGGGACCGGCCCCTCCTACAATGAGCAGTTCTTC
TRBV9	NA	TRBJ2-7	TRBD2	CASSGTSGSLGQYF	TGTGCCAGCAGCGGCACTAGCGGGAGCTTAGGGCAGTACTTC
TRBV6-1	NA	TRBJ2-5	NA	CASIGTLKETQYF	TGTGCCAGCATAGGAACACTGAAAGAGACCCAGTACTTC
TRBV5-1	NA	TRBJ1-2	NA	CASSFGVGPEGYTF	TGCGCCAGCAGCTTTGGGGTGGGTCCTGAGGGCTACACCTTC
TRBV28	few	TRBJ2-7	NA	CASSLFAGSYEQYF	TGTGCCAGCAGTTTATTCGCAGGGAGCTACGAGCAGTACTTC
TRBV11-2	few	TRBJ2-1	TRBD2	CASSRTSSGSSAHRNEQFF	TGTGCCAGCAGCCGAACCAGTAGCGGGAGTTCGGCACACAGGAATGAGCAGTTCTTC
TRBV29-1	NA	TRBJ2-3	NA	CSVSASTDTQYF	TGCAGCGTCTCGGCGAGCACAGATACGCAGTATTTT
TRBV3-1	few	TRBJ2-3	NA	CASSQEGTATPRRDTQYF	TGTGCCAGCAGCCAAGAAGGTACCGCGACGCCCCGGAGGGATACGCAGTATTTT
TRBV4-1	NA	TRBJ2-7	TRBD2	CASSLELAGRTSSYEQYF	TGCGCCAGCAGCTTGGAACTAGCGGGCCGTACAAGCTCCTACGAGCAGTACTTC
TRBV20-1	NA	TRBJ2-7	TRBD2	CSALGTTSHEQYF	TGCAGTGCCCTCGGGACTACCTCCCACGAGCAGTACTTC
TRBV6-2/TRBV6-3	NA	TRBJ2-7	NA	CASSIDLYEQYF	TGTGCCAGCAGCATCGACCTGTACGAGCAGTACTTC
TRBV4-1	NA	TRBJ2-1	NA	CASSQDPAIRANEQFF	TGCGCCAGCAGCCAAGATCCCGCTATCAGGGCCAATGAGCAGTTCTTC
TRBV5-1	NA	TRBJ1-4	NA	CASSLGGYGEKLFF	TGCGCCAGCAGCTTGGGGGGGTACGGTGAAAAACTGTTTTTT
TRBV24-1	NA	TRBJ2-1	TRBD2	CATSDPKGLAGPYNEQFF	TGTGCCACCAGTGACCCCAAGGGACTAGCGGGCCCCTACAATGAGCAGTTCTTC
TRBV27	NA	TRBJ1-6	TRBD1	CVSRTGGRDSPLHF	TGTGTCAGTAGAACAGGGGGGCGAGATTCACCCCTCCACTTT
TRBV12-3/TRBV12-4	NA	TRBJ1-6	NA	CASSFQGGRASPLHF	TGTGCCAGCAGTTTCCAGGGAGGAAGGGCTTCACCCCTCCACTTT